This TCR beta chain was recovered during a study of blood T cell repertoires in COVID-19. Sequenced by immunoSEQ multiplex PCR; TCRdb stores in-frame clones only, minus some. The table lists more than 90,000 clones, 91% of them singletons. Germline CDR1 reads MNHEY; CDR2 reads SVGAGI. The CDR3 has 15 residues. With 0 bases removed from V and 4 bases from J, the gap between germline ends came to 12 bases. The source material was peripheral blood. This chain links TRBV6-5 with TRBJ1-2; a possible D gene is TRBD1 (5 bases). The source of this sequence is a man aged 45 to 65 with acute or convalescent COVID-19. CDR3 sequence reads: CASSYSKGPAYGYTF. The CDR3 DNA follows: TGTGCCAGCAGTTACTCGAAGGGGCCAGCCTATGGCTACACCTTC.